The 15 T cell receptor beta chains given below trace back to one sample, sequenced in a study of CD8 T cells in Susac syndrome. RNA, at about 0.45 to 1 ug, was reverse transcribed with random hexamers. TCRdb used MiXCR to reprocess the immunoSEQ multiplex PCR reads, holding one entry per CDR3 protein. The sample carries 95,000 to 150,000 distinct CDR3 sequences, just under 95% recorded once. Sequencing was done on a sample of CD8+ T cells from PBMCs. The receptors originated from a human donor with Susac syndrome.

In nucleotides, the CDR3 is TGTGCCAGCAGCCAAGTCCATGGAGAGGGGTGGTCACCCCTCCACTTT. Its protein product is CASSQVHGEGWSPLHF. The rearrangement uses TRBV14 and TRBJ1-6; the D gene is possibly TRBD1 (5 bases). CDR1 SGHDN and CDR2 FVKESK come from the germline V gene. This CDR3 region has 16 residues. V was clipped by 1 base and J by 10 bases, with 17 bases between them.

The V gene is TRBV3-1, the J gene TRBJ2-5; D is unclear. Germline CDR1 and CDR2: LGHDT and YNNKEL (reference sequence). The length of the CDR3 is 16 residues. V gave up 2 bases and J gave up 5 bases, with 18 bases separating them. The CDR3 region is CASSQFRLGSWETQYF. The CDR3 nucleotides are TGTGCCAGCAGCCAATTCCGACTGGGTAGTTGGGAGACCCAGTACTTC.

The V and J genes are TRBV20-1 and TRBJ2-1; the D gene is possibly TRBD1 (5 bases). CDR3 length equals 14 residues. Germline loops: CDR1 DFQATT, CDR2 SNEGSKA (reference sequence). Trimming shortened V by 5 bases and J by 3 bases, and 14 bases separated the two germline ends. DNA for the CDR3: TGCAGTGCTCAGAGCAGGGAAAACTACAATGAGCAGTTCTTC. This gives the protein CSAQSRENYNEQFF.

The CDR3 spells CASSFAGQGHYGYTF. In DNA form, the CDR3 reads TGTGCCAGCAGCTTCGCGGGACAGGGGCACTATGGCTACACCTTC. The J gene is TRBJ1-2, the V gene TRBV13, with 10 positions matching TRBD1. Germline values: CDR1 PRHDT, CDR2 FYEKMQ (reference sequence). V was pared by 3 bases and J by 3 bases, with 4 bases of the junction left unmatched. This CDR3 has 15 amino acids.

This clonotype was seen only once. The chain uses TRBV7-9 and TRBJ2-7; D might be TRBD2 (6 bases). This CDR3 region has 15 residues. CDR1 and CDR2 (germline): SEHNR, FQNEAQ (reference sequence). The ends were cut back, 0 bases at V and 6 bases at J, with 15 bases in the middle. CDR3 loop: CASSLAAGTGTEQYF. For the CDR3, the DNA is TGTGCCAGCAGCTTAGCGGCCGGGACTGGGACCGAGCAGTACTTC.

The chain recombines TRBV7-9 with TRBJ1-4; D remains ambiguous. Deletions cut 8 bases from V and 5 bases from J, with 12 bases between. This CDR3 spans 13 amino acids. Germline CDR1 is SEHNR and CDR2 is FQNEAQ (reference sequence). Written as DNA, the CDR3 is TGTGCCAGCCGCGGGGAGGCGAATGAAAAACTGTTTTTT. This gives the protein CASRGEANEKLFF.

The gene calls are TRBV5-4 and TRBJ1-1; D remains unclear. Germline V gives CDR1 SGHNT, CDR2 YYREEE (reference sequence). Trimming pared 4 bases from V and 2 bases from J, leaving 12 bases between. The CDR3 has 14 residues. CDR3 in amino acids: CASSHTGVNTEAFF. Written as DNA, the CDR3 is TGTGCCAGCAGCCACACCGGGGTAAACACTGAAGCTTTCTTT.

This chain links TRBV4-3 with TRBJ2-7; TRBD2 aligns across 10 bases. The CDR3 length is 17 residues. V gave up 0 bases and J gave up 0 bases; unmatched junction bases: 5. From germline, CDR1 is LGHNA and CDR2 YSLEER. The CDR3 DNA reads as TGCGCCAGCAGCCAAGATAAGCGGGGGGGCTTCTCCTACGAGCAGTACTTC. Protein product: CASSQDKRGGFSYEQYF.

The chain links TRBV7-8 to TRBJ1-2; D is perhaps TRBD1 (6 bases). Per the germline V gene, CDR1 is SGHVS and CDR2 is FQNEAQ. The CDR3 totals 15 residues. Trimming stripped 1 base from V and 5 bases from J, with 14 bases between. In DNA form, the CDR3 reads TGTGCCAGCAGCTTAGAGGCCAGGGGTGGTTATGGCTACACCTTC. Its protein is CASSLEARGGYGYTF.

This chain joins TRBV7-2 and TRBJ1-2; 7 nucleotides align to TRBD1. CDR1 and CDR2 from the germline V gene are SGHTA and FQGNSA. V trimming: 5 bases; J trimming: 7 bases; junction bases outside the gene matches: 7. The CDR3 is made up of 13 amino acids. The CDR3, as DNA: TGTGCCAGCAGCCCGGACAGGCGGTGTGGCTACACCTTC. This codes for CASSPDRRCGYTF.

DNA of the CDR3: TGTGCCAGCAGTGAACTGGGACACCGCTACGAGCAGTACTTC. This encodes CASSELGHRYEQYF. The V gene is TRBV2, the J gene TRBJ2-7; D might be TRBD1 (6 bases). Trimming cost V 2 bases and J 3 bases, with 11 bases left between them. The CDR3 runs 14 residues. The germline CDR1 and CDR2 sequences are SNHLY and FYNNEI.

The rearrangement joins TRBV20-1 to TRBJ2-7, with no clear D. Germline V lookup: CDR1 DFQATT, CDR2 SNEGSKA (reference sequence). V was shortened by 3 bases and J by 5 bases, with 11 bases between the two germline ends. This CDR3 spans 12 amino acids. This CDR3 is CSARPSWDEQYF. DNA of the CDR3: TGCAGTGCTAGGCCTAGTTGGGACGAGCAGTACTTC.

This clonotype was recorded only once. CDR3 protein: CASSQGGFQPQHF. The CDR3 region has the DNA TGTGCCAGCAGTCAGGGGGGGTTTCAGCCCCAGCATTTT. The chain combines TRBV27 with TRBJ1-5, with 7 bases aligning to TRBD1. Germline assignment: CDR1 MNHEY and CDR2 SMNVEV (reference sequence). V lost 5 bases, J lost 6 bases, and 4 bases stayed unmatched. CDR3 size: 13 residues.

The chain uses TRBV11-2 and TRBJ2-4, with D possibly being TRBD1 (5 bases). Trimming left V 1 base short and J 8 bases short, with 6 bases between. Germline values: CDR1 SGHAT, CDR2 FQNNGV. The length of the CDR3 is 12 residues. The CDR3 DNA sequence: TGTGCCAGCAGCTTAGTACAGGACATTCAGTACTTC. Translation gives CASSLVQDIQYF.

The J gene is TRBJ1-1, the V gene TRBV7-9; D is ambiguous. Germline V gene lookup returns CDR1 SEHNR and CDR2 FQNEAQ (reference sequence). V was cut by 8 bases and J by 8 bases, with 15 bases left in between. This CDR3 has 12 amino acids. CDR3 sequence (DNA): TGTGCCAGCCACGGGCCTTCTTCAGAAGCTTTCTTT. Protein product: CASHGPSSEAFF.